This T cell receptor beta chain was identified in a study of T cell responses to AZD1222 COVID-19 vaccine. This table comes from immunoSEQ multiplex PCR, and its TCRdb copy is limited to in-frame clones, with some not included. The sample carries 100,000 or so clones, around nine tenths recorded once. Trimming removed 6 bases from V and 5 bases from J, with 14 bases in between. The CDR3 runs to 15 residues. The V gene's germline CDR1 is LNHDA and CDR2 SQIVND (reference sequence). V is TRBV19 and J is TRBJ1-6; D remains unclear. The TCR was taken from an adult in good health. The sequencing used peripheral blood, collected on day 0 of AZD1222 vaccination. For the CDR3, the DNA is TGTGCCAGTAGGCTGGGTTTTGGAAATAATTCACCCCTCCACTTT. It encodes CASRLGFGNNSPLHF.